The rows below give T cell receptor beta chains drawn from one sample of a study of vaccination and CD4 T cells after COVID-19. No antigen has been assigned to these receptors. TCRdb independently ran MiXCR on the PCR reads; one entry per CDR3 protein. The table includes about 20,000 distinct CDR3 sequences, about three fifths detected once. Sequencing used CD4+ T cells from blood, cultured in vitro. These receptors were obtained from a human donor who had recovered from COVID-19. Both conserved end residues are part of each CDR3. Fields, in order: clone size, J gene, V gene, D gene, CDR3 protein, CDR3 DNA. The D gene is left open where the match is weak. Where a row states a size, it is once, few, many or the class of an expanded clone; other rows omit it.

>-|TRBJ1-2|TRBV30|TRBD1
CAWSGIGQGVGYGYTF
TGTGCCTGGAGTGGAATTGGACAGGGGGTAGGGTATGGCTACACCTTC
>-|TRBJ2-7|TRBV7-3|-
CASSLRQEGEQYF
TGTGCCAGCAGCTTACGGCAGGAGGGCGAGCAGTACTTC
>-|TRBJ1-1|TRBV9|TRBD1
CASSRRPDRINTEAFF
TGTGCCAGCAGCCGCCGACCGGACAGGATTAACACTGAAGCTTTCTTT
>-|TRBJ2-1|TRBV11-2|-
CASSRYGKNEQFF
TGTGCCAGCAGCCGGTATGGGAAGAATGAGCAGTTCTTC
>-|TRBJ1-1|TRBV18|TRBD1
CASSGGQGTEAFF
TGTGCCAGCTCAGGCGGACAGGGCACTGAAGCTTTCTTT
>-|TRBJ2-3|TRBV7-3|-
CASSLSSGWAEDTQYF
TGTGCCAGCAGCTTAAGTTCGGGCTGGGCAGAAGATACGCAGTATTTT
>-|TRBJ2-1|TRBV11-3|TRBD2
CASSYRTSGNNEQFF
TGTGCCAGCAGCTATCGGACTAGCGGTAACAATGAGCAGTTCTTC
>few|TRBJ2-1|TRBV27|TRBD1
CASSFGRGRRQFF
TGTGCCAGCAGTTTCGGCAGGGGGCGAAGGCAGTTCTTC
>-|TRBJ2-1|TRBV7-2|-
CASSSHSGATYNEQFF
TGTGCCAGCAGCTCCCACTCAGGGGCCACCTACAATGAGCAGTTCTTC
>few|TRBJ1-2|TRBV27|TRBD1
CASSFQGAGYGYTF
TGTGCCAGCAGTTTTCAGGGGGCTGGCTATGGCTACACCTTC
>few|TRBJ1-2|TRBV6-5|-
CASSYSGRLVYAF
TGTGCCAGCAGTTACTCGGGACGGCTGGTGTACGCCTTC
>-|TRBJ2-5|TRBV19|TRBD2
CASSKPGLQETQYF
TGTGCCAGTAGTAAGCCGGGACTACAAGAGACCCAGTACTTC
>-|TRBJ2-5|TRBV5-1|TRBD1
CASSLGPTGQGGLETQYF
TGCGCCAGCAGCTTGGGCCCCACGGGACAGGGGGGTCTAGAGACCCAGTACTTC
>-|TRBJ2-7|TRBV6-1|-
CASRKGPSSPSYEQYF
TGTGCCAGCAGAAAGGGTCCGTCGAGCCCTTCCTACGAGCAGTACTTC
>-|TRBJ2-5|TRBV20-1|TRBD2
CSAHPRAGVVETQYF
TGCAGTGCCCATCCTCGAGCGGGAGTGGTAGAGACCCAGTACTTC
>few|TRBJ2-1|TRBV24-1|TRBD2
CATSDSSGSAVEQFF
TGTGCCACCAGTGATTCAAGCGGGAGTGCGGTTGAGCAGTTCTTC
>-|TRBJ2-3|TRBV20-1|-
CSARPVTDTQYF
TGCAGTGCTAGACCCGTGACAGATACGCAGTATTTT
>few|TRBJ2-5|TRBV7-6|TRBD1
CASSRRTGEQETQYF
TGTGCCAGCAGTCGAAGGACAGGGGAACAAGAGACCCAGTACTTC
>-|TRBJ1-1|TRBV30|-
CAWSYQNTEAFF
TGTGCCTGGAGTTACCAGAACACTGAAGCTTTCTTT
>-|TRBJ1-6|TRBV9|-
CASSSGTRVDSPLHF
TGTGCCAGCAGCAGCGGGACCCGAGTGGATTCACCCCTCCACTTT
>few|TRBJ1-1|TRBV6-1|TRBD1
CASRLGQASTEAFF
TGTGCCAGCAGGTTGGGACAGGCCAGCACTGAAGCTTTCTTT
>few|TRBJ1-1|TRBV20-1|-
CSARGNHRRGTGMNTEAFF
TGCAGTGCTAGAGGGAACCACCGACGGGGGACGGGGATGAACACTGAAGCTTTCTTT
>-|TRBJ2-5|TRBV27|-
CASGQETQYF
TGTGCCAGCGGTCAAGAGACCCAGTACTTC
>-|TRBJ2-5|TRBV19|-
CASSVLAVQETQYF
TGTGCCAGTAGTGTACTAGCAGTTCAAGAGACCCAGTACTTC
>-|TRBJ2-2|TRBV25-1|-
CASSELGGATGELFF
TGTGCCAGCAGTGAACTGGGGGGCGCGACCGGGGAGCTGTTTTTT
>-|TRBJ1-2|TRBV21-1|-
CASSKGGAGGYTF
TGTGCCAGCAGCAAAGGGGGGGCTGGTGGCTACACCTTC